The 29 T cell receptor beta chains below all came from one sample that was sequenced in a study of cytomegalovirus exposure and HLA in healthy donors. Amplification used 60 Vbeta primers and 13 Jbeta primers. The repertoire was sequenced with immunoSEQ multiplex PCR; TCRdb's copy has only in-frame clones and lacks some. The sample contains some 190,000 clones, about 80% of which appear only once. The sample consisted of PBMCs. These receptor sequences come from a woman aged 25 to 39 in good health and CMV-seronegative.

About this clone: Likely a read error: the CDR3 ends without its conserved phenylalanine or tryptophan. CDR3 bases: TGTGCCAGCAGTGAGGGGGCAGGGGGCATGAGCAATCAGCCCCAGCATGTT. It encodes CASSEGAGGMSNQPQHV. This chain uses TRBV2 with TRBJ1-5; TRBD1 matches at 8 bases. CDR1 and CDR2 (germline): SNHLY, FYNNEI. The CDR3 loop spans 17 amino acids. After removal of 3 bases from V and 1 base from J, the junction contained 8 bases not matched to a gene.

The V call is TRBV4-1, the J call TRBJ2-1, with D possibly TRBD1 on 6 matching bases. The CDR3 extends over 15 amino acids. Trimming took 3 bases from V and 12 from J, leaving 21 bases between them. Germline CDR1 is MGHRA and CDR2 is YSYEKL. Here the CDR3 DNA reads TGCGCCAGCAGCCACGAACAGGGTGGGGCAATGACGCAGTTCTTC. This gives the protein CASSHEQGGAMTQFF.

This clone was recorded only once. The gene calls are TRBV9 and TRBJ2-5; TRBD2 matches 8 bases. Per the germline V gene, CDR1 is SGDLS and CDR2 is YYNGEE. V lost 3 bases and J lost 4; bases outside the gene matches: 11. CDR3 size: 16 residues. CDR3 sequence: CASSASGAGGGETQYF. In DNA, the CDR3 is TGTGCCAGCAGCGCGTCGGGGGCGGGGGGCGGAGAGACCCAGTACTTC.

The table lists this clone with a count of one. J is TRBJ1-3 and V is TRBV5-1, with D possibly being TRBD1 (5 bases). Germline V CDR1 and CDR2: SGHRS, YFSETQ. V lost 4 bases and J 0 bases, leaving 11 bases between the germline ends. The CDR3 consists of 15 residues. CDR3 DNA sequence: TGCGCCAGCAGCCCGGACATCCGCTCTGGAAACACCATATATTTT. This translates into CASSPDIRSGNTIYF. The full variable domain, its missing parts supplied by reference TRBV5-1 and TRBJ1-3, is KAGVTQTPRYLIKTRGQQVTLSCSPISGHRSVSWYQQTPGQGLQFLFEYFSETQRNKGNFPGRFSGRQFSNSRSEMNVSTLELGDSALYLCASSPDIRSGNTIYFGEGSWLTVV.

This chain uses TRBV5-6 with TRBJ1-1, with 11 positions matching TRBD1. Looked up from germline, CDR1 is SGHDT and CDR2 is YYEEEE. J gave up 5 bases and V 3 bases, and 6 bases lay outside the gene matches. The CDR3 is made up of 15 amino acids. The DNA of the CDR3 is TGTGCCAGCAGCTGGAGGACAGGGGGCGCGACTGAAGCTTTCTTT. Amino acid sequence: CASSWRTGGATEAFF.

The chain employs TRBV19 and TRBJ1-1; possibly TRBD1 for D (5 bases). The CDR3 is 14 residues long. Trimming pared 3 bases from V and 8 bases from J, leaving 16 bases between. Germline V gene sequence: CDR1 LNHDA, CDR2 SQIVND (reference sequence). CDR3: CASSMASTALEAFF. In nucleotides, the CDR3 is TGTGCCAGTAGTATGGCCTCGACAGCCTTAGAAGCTTTCTTT.

CDR3: CASSLFPGQDGGELFF. The CDR3 DNA follows: TGTGCCAGCAGTTTATTTCCGGGACAGGACGGCGGGGAGCTGTTTTTT. The chain combines TRBV27 with TRBJ2-2, with 8 bases identical to TRBD1. The CDR3 covers 16 residues. Germline trimming cut 1 base from V and 7 bases from J; bases unmatched to any gene: 8. Germline CDR1 MNHEY, CDR2 SMNVEV (reference sequence).

This sequence joins TRBV2 and TRBJ2-5, with 9 bases aligning to TRBD2. CDR1 is SNHLY, CDR2 FYNNEI, per germline. Trimming took 1 base from V and 2 from J; bases not matched to a gene: 2. The CDR3 covers 15 residues. The CDR3 DNA reads TGTGCCAGCAGTGAAGGGCTAGCGGGGCAAGAGACCCAGTACTTC. It yields the protein CASSEGLAGQETQYF.

Notes on this clone: At one boundary the junction diverges from the germline segment, which might be a read error. Here the CDR3 DNA reads TGTGCCTGGAGTCCTCGACAGGGACCCTACTCCTACAAGCAGTACTTC. It specifies CAWSPRQGPYSYKQYF. The chain employs TRBV30 and TRBJ2-7; 7 nucleotides line up with TRBD1. The CDR3 extends over 16 amino acids. Germline V gene data show CDR1 as GTSNPN and CDR2 as SVGIG (reference sequence).

The V and J genes are TRBV9 and TRBJ2-5; TRBD2 aligns across 7 bases. The trim removed 2 bases at V and 5 bases at J, leaving 9 bases unmatched. The CDR3 is 15 residues long. Germline CDR1 is SGDLS and CDR2 is YYNGEE. The CDR3 DNA is TGTGCCAGCAGCGTCGGACTAGGTGATCTGGAGACCCAGTACTTC. Protein: CASSVGLGDLETQYF.

The chain carries TRBV2 and TRBJ1-1; D is perhaps TRBD1 (6 bases). Per the germline V gene, CDR1 is SNHLY and CDR2 is FYNNEI. The CDR3 is 15 amino acids. With 2 bases removed from V and 1 base from J, the gap between germline ends came to 11 bases. CDR3 DNA: TGTGCCAGCAGTGAATTCCCCAGGGGGAACACTGAAGCTTTCTTT. Translated: CASSEFPRGNTEAFF.

The rearrangement uses TRBV7-8 and TRBJ2-7; 7 nucleotides line up with TRBD1. The CDR3 length is 16 residues. V lost 1 base, J lost 4 bases, and 10 bases stayed unmatched. Germline CDR1 is SGHVS and CDR2 is FQNEAQ. The CDR3 spells CASSLVLTTGLYEQYF. CDR3 in DNA: TGTGCCAGCAGCTTAGTATTGACGACAGGGTTATACGAGCAGTACTTC.

The V and J genes are TRBV30 and TRBJ2-4; a weak D match, TRBD2 (7 bases). Germline V gene data show CDR1 as GTSNPN and CDR2 as SVGIG (reference sequence). Trimming left V 0 bases short and J 1 base short, with 13 bases between. This CDR3 contains 16 residues. The CDR3 DNA sequence: TGTGCCTGGAGTGTAGGGGGGGCCGGGGCCAAAAACATTCAGTACTTC. Residues: CAWSVGGAGAKNIQYF.

This clone came up a few times. The gene calls are TRBV2 and TRBJ1-1, with a possible D match to TRBD1 (6 bases). From germline, CDR1 is SNHLY and CDR2 FYNNEI. V lost 6 bases and J lost 0, with 20 bases in between. This CDR3 is built from 17 residues. CDR3 region: CASSWGGRILLNTEAFF. As DNA, the CDR3 is TGTGCCAGCAGCTGGGGGGGGCGGATATTATTGAACACTGAAGCTTTCTTT.

The gene calls are TRBV25-1 and TRBJ1-2, with a possible D match to TRBD1 (6 bases). V lost 1 base, J lost 1 base, and 10 bases lay in between. The germline gives CDR1 MGHDK, CDR2 SYGVNS. The CDR3 consists of 15 residues. The CDR3 protein is CASSESSGVNYGYTF. CDR3 in DNA: TGTGCCAGCAGTGAATCTTCAGGGGTTAACTATGGCTACACCTTC.

The chain joins TRBV18 to TRBJ1-2, with 8 bases aligning to TRBD1. V lost 1 base and J lost 1; bases outside the gene matches: 8. CDR1 and CDR2 from the germline V gene are KGHSH and LQKENI. This CDR3 has 17 amino acids. DNA of the CDR3: TGTGCCAGCTCACCACAGAGCCAGGGGGCTGATAACTATGGCTACACCTTC. Translation gives CASSPQSQGADNYGYTF.

This rearrangement joins TRBV7-8 to TRBJ1-4; 8 bases map to TRBD1. V lost 4 bases, J lost 7 bases, and 5 bases stayed unmatched. The length of the CDR3 is 14 residues. Per the germline V gene, CDR1 is SGHVS and CDR2 is FQNEAQ. CDR3 sequence reads: CASSSDRAGEKLFF. CDR3 DNA: TGTGCCAGCAGCTCGGACAGGGCTGGTGAAAAACTGTTTTTT.

J is TRBJ1-3 and V is TRBV10-3; 9 positions agree with TRBD1. Germline values: CDR1 ENHRY, CDR2 SYGVKD. CDR3 size: 10 residues. The CDR3, as DNA: TGTGGGACAGGGGACTACACCATATATTTT. Amino acid sequence: CGTGDYTIYF.

This chain uses TRBV19 with TRBJ2-5, with 7 bases matching TRBD1. J lost 6 bases, V lost 10 bases, and 14 bases had no gene match. This CDR3 region has 14 residues. Germline CDR1 and CDR2: LNHDA and SQIVND (reference sequence). In DNA form, the CDR3 reads TGTGCCACCTCGGACAGGCCTGGCGGTCAGACCCAGTACTTC. This sequence encodes CATSDRPGGQTQYF. Complete variable domain (other parts from reference TRBV19 and TRBJ2-5): DGGITQSPKYLFRKEGQNVTLSCEQNLNHDAMYWYRQDPGQGLRLIYYSQIVNDFQKGDIAEGYSVSREKKESFPLTVTSAQKNPTAFYLCATSDRPGGQTQYFGPGTRLLVL.

The V call is TRBV29-1, the J call TRBJ1-1; a weak D match, TRBD1 (5 bases). CDR1 is SQVTM and CDR2 is ANQGSEA in the germline V gene. Trimming took off 3 bases at V and 2 bases at J, with 7 bases between the two ends. This CDR3 spans 12 amino acids. In DNA form, the CDR3 reads TGCAGCGTTGACAGGGATAACACTGAAGCTTTCTTT. Protein sequence: CSVDRDNTEAFF.

The genes are TRBV29-1 and TRBJ2-3; 8 bases fit TRBD2. Unmatched junction bases numbered 16, after V lost 3 bases and J lost 2 bases. This CDR3 is 18 amino acids long. CDR1 is SQVTM and CDR2 is ANQGSEA in the germline V gene. The CDR3 loop reads CSVEGLVGLDPSTDTQYF. Here the CDR3 DNA reads TGCAGCGTTGAGGGACTAGTGGGACTCGACCCCTCCACAGATACGCAGTATTTT.

The J gene is TRBJ2-6, the V gene TRBV2; D gene unclear. Deletions cut 7 bases from V and 0 bases from J, with 7 bases between. CDR1 and CDR2 from the germline V gene are SNHLY and FYNNEI. CDR3 size: 14 residues. CDR3 sequence reads: CASIPSSGANVLTF. The CDR3 DNA sequence: TGTGCCAGCATACCGAGCTCTGGGGCCAACGTCCTGACTTTC.

This chain joins TRBV7-3 and TRBJ1-1; 8 bases match TRBD1. Unmatched junction bases numbered 6, after V lost 5 bases and J lost 4 bases. This CDR3 is built from 14 residues. Per the germline V gene, CDR1 is SGHTA and CDR2 is FQGTGA. CDR3 in DNA: TGTGCCAGCAGCCCCCGACAGGGGCTCACTGAAGCTTTCTTT. Its translation: CASSPRQGLTEAFF.

This clone was detected a few times. J is TRBJ2-3 and V is TRBV5-1, with D possibly being TRBD1 (5 bases). The CDR3 extends over 16 amino acids. Germline V CDR1 and CDR2: SGHRS, YFSETQ. The V end lost 3 bases, the J end lost 0 bases, and 14 bases lay between the germline ends. The CDR3 DNA reads TGCGCCAGCAGCTCCTCGTTGGGGCGGAGCACAGATACGCAGTATTTT. This gives the protein CASSSSLGRSTDTQYF.

J is TRBJ2-2 and V is TRBV10-2; 14 bases align to TRBD2. CDR1 and CDR2 (germline): WSHSY, SAAADI. This CDR3 is built from 17 residues. V was pared by 10 bases and J by 6 bases, with 13 bases of the junction left unmatched. This chain's CDR3 is CAIRTSGGPRYPGELFF. CDR3 DNA sequence: TGCGCCATCCGGACTAGCGGGGGGCCTCGTTATCCCGGGGAGCTGTTTTTT.

This CDR3 reads CASSPPNAGELFF. CDR3 sequence (DNA): TGTGCCAGCAGTCCTCCTAACGCCGGGGAGCTGTTTTTT. The V and J genes are TRBV2 and TRBJ2-2; the D is unclear. Looked up from germline, CDR1 is SNHLY and CDR2 is FYNNEI. The CDR3 covers 13 residues. Trimming pared 5 bases from V and 6 bases from J, leaving 10 bases between.

CDR3 nucleotide sequence: TGTGCCAGCAGCGCGCGCCTCCCGGAGACCCAGTACTTC. It translates to CASSARLPETQYF. This sequence joins TRBV7-6 and TRBJ2-5; D not resolved. The CDR3 covers 13 residues. V lost 5 bases to trimming and J lost 5 bases, with 12 bases between them. Germline CDR1 reads SGHVS; CDR2 reads FNYEAQ.

The chain employs TRBV5-6 and TRBJ1-1; D possibly corresponds to TRBD1 (5 bases). V lost 4 bases and J lost 2, with 15 bases in between. CDR3 size: 15 residues. Germline CDR1 SGHDT, CDR2 YYEEEE. The CDR3: CASSLRWQGNTEAFF. CDR3 coding DNA: TGTGCCAGCAGCCTACGATGGCAGGGTAACACTGAAGCTTTCTTT.

The rearrangement uses TRBV18 and TRBJ2-6; 9 positions match TRBD1. The CDR3 has 15 residues. In germline, CDR1 is KGHSH, CDR2 LQKENI. The V gene end was trimmed by 1 base and the J gene end by 9 bases; junction bases not matched to a gene: 4. The chain's CDR3 is CASSPRDRVINVLTF. The DNA for the CDR3 is TGTGCCAGCTCACCACGGGACAGGGTGATCAACGTCCTGACTTTC.